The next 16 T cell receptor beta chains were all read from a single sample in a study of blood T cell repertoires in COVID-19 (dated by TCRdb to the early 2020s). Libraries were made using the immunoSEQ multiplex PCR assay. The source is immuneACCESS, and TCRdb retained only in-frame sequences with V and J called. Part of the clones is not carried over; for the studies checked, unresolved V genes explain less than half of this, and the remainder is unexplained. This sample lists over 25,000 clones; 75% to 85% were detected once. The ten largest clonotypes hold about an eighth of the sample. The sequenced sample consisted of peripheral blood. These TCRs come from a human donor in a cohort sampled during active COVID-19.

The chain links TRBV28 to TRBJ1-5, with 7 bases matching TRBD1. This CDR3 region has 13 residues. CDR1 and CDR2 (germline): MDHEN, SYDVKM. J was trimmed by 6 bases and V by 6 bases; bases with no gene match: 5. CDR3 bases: TGTGCCAGCAGGGCACGACAGGGTCAGCCCCAGCATTTT. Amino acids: CASRARQGQPQHF.

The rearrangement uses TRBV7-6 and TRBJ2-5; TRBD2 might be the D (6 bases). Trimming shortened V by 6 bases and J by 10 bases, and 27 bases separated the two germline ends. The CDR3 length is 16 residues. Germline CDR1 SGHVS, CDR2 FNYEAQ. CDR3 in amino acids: CASRDTFRTSLGGQYF. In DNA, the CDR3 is TGTGCCAGCAGAGATACCTTTCGGACCTCCTTGGGAGGCCAGTACTTC.

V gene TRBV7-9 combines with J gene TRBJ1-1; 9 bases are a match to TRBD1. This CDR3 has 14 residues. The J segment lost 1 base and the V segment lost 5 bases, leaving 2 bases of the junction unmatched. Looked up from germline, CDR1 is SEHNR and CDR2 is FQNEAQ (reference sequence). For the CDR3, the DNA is TGTGCCAGCAGCCCGGACAGGGGGAACACTGAAGCTTTCTTT. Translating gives CASSPDRGNTEAFF.

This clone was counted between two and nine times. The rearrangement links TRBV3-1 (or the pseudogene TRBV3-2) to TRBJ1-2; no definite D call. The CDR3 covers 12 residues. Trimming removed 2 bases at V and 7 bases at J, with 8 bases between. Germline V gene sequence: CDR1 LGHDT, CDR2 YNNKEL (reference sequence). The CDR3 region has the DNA TGTGCCAGCAGCCAATCTCGGTTTGGCTACACCTTC. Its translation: CASSQSRFGYTF.

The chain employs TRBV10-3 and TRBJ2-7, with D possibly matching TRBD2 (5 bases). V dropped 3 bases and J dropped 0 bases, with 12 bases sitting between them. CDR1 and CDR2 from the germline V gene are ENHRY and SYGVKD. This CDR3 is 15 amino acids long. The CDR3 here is CAISDAGGYSYEQYF. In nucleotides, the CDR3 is TGTGCCATCAGTGACGCGGGCGGCTACTCCTACGAGCAGTACTTC.

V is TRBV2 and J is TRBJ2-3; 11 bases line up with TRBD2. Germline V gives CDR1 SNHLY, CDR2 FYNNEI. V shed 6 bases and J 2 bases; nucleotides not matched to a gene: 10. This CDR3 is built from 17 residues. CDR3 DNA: TGTGCCAGCAGCCTCACTAGCGGGGGACCCAACACAGATACGCAGTATTTT. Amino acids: CASSLTSGGPNTDTQYF.

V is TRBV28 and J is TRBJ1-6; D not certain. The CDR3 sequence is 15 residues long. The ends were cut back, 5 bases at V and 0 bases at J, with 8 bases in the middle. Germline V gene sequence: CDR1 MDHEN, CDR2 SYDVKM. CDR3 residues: CASSEGSSYNSPLHF. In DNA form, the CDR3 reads TGTGCCAGCAGTGAAGGGAGCTCCTATAATTCACCCCTCCACTTT.

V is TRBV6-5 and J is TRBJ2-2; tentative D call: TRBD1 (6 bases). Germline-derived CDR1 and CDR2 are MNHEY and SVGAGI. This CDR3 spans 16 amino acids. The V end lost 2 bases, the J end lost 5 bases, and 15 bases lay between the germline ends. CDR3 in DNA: TGTGCCAGCAGTTACACGACAGGTTATACGACCGGGGAGCTGTTTTTT. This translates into CASSYTTGYTTGELFF.

For the CDR3, the DNA is TGTGCCAGCAGCTTAGCCTGGACAGGGGCCAATGAGCAGTTCTTC. Translated: CASSLAWTGANEQFF. This chain links TRBV11-3 with TRBJ2-1; 9 positions agree with TRBD1. The V gene's germline CDR1 is SGHNT and CDR2 YENEEA. The CDR3 is 15 residues long. Trimming at V came to 1 base and at J to 6 bases, leaving 4 bases not matched to a gene.

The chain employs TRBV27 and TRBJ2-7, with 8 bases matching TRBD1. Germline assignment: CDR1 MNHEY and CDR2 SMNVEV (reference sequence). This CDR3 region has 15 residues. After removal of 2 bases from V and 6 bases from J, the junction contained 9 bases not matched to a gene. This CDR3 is CASSLDGTGFPEQYF. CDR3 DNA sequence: TGTGCCAGCAGTTTAGATGGGACAGGATTCCCCGAGCAGTACTTC.

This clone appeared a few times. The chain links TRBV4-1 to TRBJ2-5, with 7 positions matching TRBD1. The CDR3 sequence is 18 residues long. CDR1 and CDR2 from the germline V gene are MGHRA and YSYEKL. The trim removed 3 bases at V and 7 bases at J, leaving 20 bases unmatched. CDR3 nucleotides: TGCGCCAGCAGCCAGAGTGCAGACGGGACAGCGTTTTTGGGGACCCAGTACTTC. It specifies CASSQSADGTAFLGTQYF.

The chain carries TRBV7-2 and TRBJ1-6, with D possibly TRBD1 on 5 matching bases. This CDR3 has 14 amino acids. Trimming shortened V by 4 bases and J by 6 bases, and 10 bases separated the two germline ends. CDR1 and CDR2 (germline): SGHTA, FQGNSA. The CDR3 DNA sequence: TGTGCCAGCAGCTGGGGAGGGGCTAATTCACCCCTCCACTTT. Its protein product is CASSWGGANSPLHF.

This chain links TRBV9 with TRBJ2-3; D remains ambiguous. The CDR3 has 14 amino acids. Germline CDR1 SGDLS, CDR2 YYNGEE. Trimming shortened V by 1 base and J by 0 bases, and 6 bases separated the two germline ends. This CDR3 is CASSVSGSTDTQYF. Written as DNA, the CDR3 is TGTGCCAGCAGCGTATCAGGCAGCACAGATACGCAGTATTTT.

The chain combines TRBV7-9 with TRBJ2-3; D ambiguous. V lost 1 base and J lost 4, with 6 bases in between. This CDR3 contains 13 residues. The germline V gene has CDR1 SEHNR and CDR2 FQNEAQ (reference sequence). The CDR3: CASSLDAADTQYF. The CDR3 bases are TGTGCCAGCAGCTTAGATGCGGCAGATACGCAGTATTTT.

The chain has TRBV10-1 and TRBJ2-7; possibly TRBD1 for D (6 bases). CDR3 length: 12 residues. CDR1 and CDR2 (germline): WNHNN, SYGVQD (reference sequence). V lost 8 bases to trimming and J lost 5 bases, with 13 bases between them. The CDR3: CASADRADEQYF. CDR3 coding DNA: TGCGCCAGCGCGGACAGAGCCGACGAGCAGTACTTC.

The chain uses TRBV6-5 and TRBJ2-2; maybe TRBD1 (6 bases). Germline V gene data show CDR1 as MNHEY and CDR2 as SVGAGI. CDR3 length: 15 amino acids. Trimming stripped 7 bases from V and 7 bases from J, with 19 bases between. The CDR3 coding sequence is TGTGCCAGCAATAACCCGACAGGATACCTCGGGGAGCTGTTTTTT. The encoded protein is CASNNPTGYLGELFF.